Each of the 3 T cell receptor beta chains below was sequenced from the same sample in a study of blood T cells in healthy people across ages. Through a sample-barcoded 5' primer and a J-beta primer mix, a second PCR was run for about 6 to 11 cycles. TCRdb used MiXCR to reprocess the 5' RACE reads, holding one entry per CDR3 protein. The sample contains some 550,000 distinct CDR3 sequences, around 48% of which appear only once. Material for sequencing was blood. These receptors were obtained from a man at least 80 years old in good health.

The chain combines TRBV20-1 with TRBJ2-4; 7 nucleotides align to TRBD1. The end of the DNA aligns better with TRBJ2-7, so the J call may be wrong. The germline V gene has CDR1 DFQATT and CDR2 SNEGSKA (reference sequence). The CDR3 length is 14 residues. This chain's CDR3 is CSALKGQRLYEQYF. For the CDR3, the DNA is TGCAGTGCTCTAAAGGGACAGAGGCTCTACGAGCAGTACTTC.

This clonotype was observed at least ten times. This chain uses TRBV6-5 with TRBJ2-2; weak D call: TRBD2 (5 bases). V lost 1 base and J lost 4, with 7 bases in between. Germline loops: CDR1 MNHEY, CDR2 SVGAGI. This CDR3 region has 14 residues. The CDR3 loop reads CASSYYRGTGELFF. CDR3 nucleotides: TGTGCCAGCAGTTACTATCGGGGCACCGGGGAGCTGTTTTTT.

V is TRBV2 and J is TRBJ2-3; D is possibly TRBD2 (6 bases). Between the trimmed V and J ends, which lost 6 bases and 2 bases, there was a span of 15 bases. Germline V gives CDR1 SNHLY, CDR2 FYNNEI. There are 15 residues in the CDR3. The CDR3 is CASSGGQLNTDTQYF. The CDR3 nucleotides read TGTGCCAGCAGCGGAGGGCAGCTGAACACAGATACGCAGTATTTT.